Below are 14 T cell receptor beta chains sequenced from a single sample in a study of cytomegalovirus exposure and HLA in healthy donors. PCR used 60 Vbeta primers and 13 Jbeta primers. The data were produced by immunoSEQ multiplex PCR, yet TCRdb's version contains in-frame clones alone and is incomplete. Reported are approximately 210,000 clones; the ten largest clones contain more than 0.75%. The sequencing input was PBMCs. These receptors all stem from a woman aged 25 to 39 in good health and CMV-seropositive.

The chain uses TRBV5-1 and TRBJ1-1, with D possibly matching TRBD1 (5 bases). CDR1 and CDR2 (germline): SGHRS, YFSETQ. This CDR3 region has 14 residues. V was trimmed by 1 base and J by 3 bases, leaving 10 bases between them. The CDR3 nucleotides are TGCGCCAGCAGCTTGCAGGGAAAGGACACTGAAGCTTTCTTT. This translates into CASSLQGKDTEAFF.

This chain uses TRBV9 with TRBJ2-1, with D perhaps TRBD2 (6 bases). CDR3 length equals 17 residues. Germline lookup yields CDR1 SGDLS and CDR2 YYNGEE. The V end lost 2 bases, the J end lost 8 bases, and 23 bases lay between the germline ends. The CDR3 bases are TGTGCCAGCAGCGTTGGATTCCGGGACTTCGCTGAGTATGAGCAGTTCTTC. Translated: CASSVGFRDFAEYEQFF.

The CDR3 DNA reads TGCGCCAGCAGCTTGAGGGGGATCAATGAGCAGTTCTTC. Protein sequence: CASSLRGINEQFF. The chain joins TRBV5-1 to TRBJ2-1; D is perhaps TRBD1 (6 bases). Per the germline V gene, CDR1 is SGHRS and CDR2 is YFSETQ. Trimming pared 1 base from V and 6 bases from J, leaving 8 bases between. This CDR3 contains 13 residues.

The rearrangement uses TRBV11-2 and TRBJ2-7; 7 bases map to TRBD1. The CDR3 has 13 residues. V dropped 6 bases and J dropped 3; count of bases not matched to a gene: 5. Germline CDR1 is SGHAT and CDR2 is FQNNGV. The CDR3 loop reads CASSWGQNYEQYF. The DNA of the CDR3 is TGTGCCAGCAGTTGGGGACAGAACTACGAGCAGTACTTC.

V and J are TRBV2 and TRBJ1-5, with 11 bases identical to TRBD1. CDR3 length: 15 amino acids. CDR1 and CDR2 from the germline V gene are SNHLY and FYNNEI. With 2 bases clipped from V and 6 bases from J, the junction kept 3 bases outside the gene matches. CDR3 nucleotides: TGTGCCAGCAGTGAATGGGGGACAGGGGGTCAGCCCCAGCATTTT. It translates to CASSEWGTGGQPQHF.

The chain employs TRBV14 and TRBJ2-1; D possibly corresponds to TRBD1 (5 bases). CDR3 length equals 14 residues. V lost 4 bases to trimming and J lost 0 bases, with 7 bases between them. Germline CDR1 is SGHDN and CDR2 is FVKESK. CDR3 sequence: CASSPGNSYNEQFF. CDR3 coding DNA: TGTGCCAGCAGCCCAGGGAACTCCTACAATGAGCAGTTCTTC.

Regarding this clone: The CDR3 does not end in the conserved phenylalanine or tryptophan, so this is likely a read error. The V gene is TRBV9, the J gene TRBJ2-6, with D hard to call. The CDR3 consists of 12 residues. V lost 4 bases and J 4 bases, leaving 3 bases between the germline ends. Germline V gives CDR1 SGDLS, CDR2 YYNGEE. This chain's CDR3 is CASSKGANVLTL. The CDR3 DNA is TGTGCCAGCAGCAAGGGGGCCAACGTCCTGACTCTC.

DNA of the CDR3: TGTGCCAGCAGTGCCCACGCCGGGTTCTACGGTACTGAAGCTTTCTTT. As protein: CASSAHAGFYGTEAFF. The genes are TRBV6-1 and TRBJ1-1, with no clear D. The CDR3 spans 16 residues. The germline gives CDR1 MNHNS, CDR2 SASEGT. V lost 4 bases, J lost 5 bases, and 20 bases lay in between.

The CDR3 sequence is CASSLASGAYEQYF. The CDR3 DNA follows: TGCGCCAGCAGCTTGGCTAGCGGGGCCTACGAGCAGTACTTC. This sequence joins TRBV5-1 and TRBJ2-7; TRBD2 agrees at 9 bases. Losses at the gene ends were 0 bases for V and 2 bases for J; bases not matched to a gene: 0. The CDR3 extends over 14 amino acids. Germline lookup yields CDR1 SGHRS and CDR2 YFSETQ. The full variable domain, its missing parts supplied by reference TRBV5-1 and TRBJ2-7, is KAGVTQTPRYLIKTRGQQVTLSCSPISGHRSVSWYQQTPGQGLQFLFEYFSETQRNKGNFPGRFSGRQFSNSRSEMNVSTLELGDSALYLCASSLASGAYEQYFGPGTRLTVT.

The V call is TRBV9, the J call TRBJ2-1; perhaps TRBD2 as D (6 bases). The V and J ends lost 0 bases and 4 bases respectively, with 14 bases between them. The germline V gene encodes CDR1 SGDLS and CDR2 YYNGEE. The CDR3 is made up of 16 amino acids. The CDR3 nucleotides read TGTGCCAGCAGCGTAGGTGATAGCGGACCGTACAATGAGCAGTTCTTC. Protein product: CASSVGDSGPYNEQFF.

The chain recombines TRBV19 with TRBJ2-3, with TRBD2 matching 9 bases. The CDR3 spans 17 residues. The ends lost 1 base at V and 0 bases at J; junction bases unmatched: 5. Per germline, CDR1 LNHDA and CDR2 SQIVND (reference sequence). CDR3 bases: TGTGCCAGTAGTATAGGGGCTAGCGGGGTTAGCACAGATACGCAGTATTTT. It translates to CASSIGASGVSTDTQYF.

The genes are TRBV11-2 and TRBJ2-1, with a weak D call TRBD2 (5 bases). Germline V lookup: CDR1 SGHAT, CDR2 FQNNGV. The V end was cut by 2 bases, the J end by 6 bases, with 11 bases between. This CDR3 has 14 amino acids. CDR3 residues: CASSLILAFNEQFF. In DNA form, the CDR3 reads TGTGCCAGCAGCTTAATCCTAGCTTTCAATGAGCAGTTCTTC.

The chain joins TRBV19 to TRBJ1-1; weak D call: TRBD1 (5 bases). Germline CDR1 and CDR2: LNHDA and SQIVND (reference sequence). There are 13 residues in the CDR3. The V end lost 5 bases, the J end lost 3 bases, and 10 bases lay between the germline ends. CDR3 nucleotide sequence: TGTGCCAGTAGTTTACAGGTAGACACTGAAGCTTTCTTT. This encodes CASSLQVDTEAFF.

This rearrangement joins TRBV6-1 to TRBJ1-2; weak D call: TRBD1 (5 bases). The germline gives CDR1 MNHNS, CDR2 SASEGT. V was shortened by 6 bases and J by 2 bases, with 13 bases between the two germline ends. The CDR3 is 14 residues long. The CDR3 bases are TGTGCCAGCAGGAACCGGGGGGAGAACTATGGCTACACCTTC. It specifies CASRNRGENYGYTF.